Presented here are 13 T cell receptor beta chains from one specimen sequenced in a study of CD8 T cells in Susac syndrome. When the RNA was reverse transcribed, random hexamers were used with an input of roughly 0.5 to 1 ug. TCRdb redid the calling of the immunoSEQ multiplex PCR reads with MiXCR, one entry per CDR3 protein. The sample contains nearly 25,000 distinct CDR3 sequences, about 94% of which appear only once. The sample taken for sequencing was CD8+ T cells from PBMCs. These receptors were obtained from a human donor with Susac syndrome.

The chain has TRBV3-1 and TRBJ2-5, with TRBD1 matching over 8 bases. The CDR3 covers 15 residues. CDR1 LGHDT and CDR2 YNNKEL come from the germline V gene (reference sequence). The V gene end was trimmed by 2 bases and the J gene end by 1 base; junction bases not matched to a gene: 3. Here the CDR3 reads CASSQLGTGQETQYF. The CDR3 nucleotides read TGTGCCAGCAGCCAACTGGGGACAGGCCAAGAGACCCAGTACTTC.

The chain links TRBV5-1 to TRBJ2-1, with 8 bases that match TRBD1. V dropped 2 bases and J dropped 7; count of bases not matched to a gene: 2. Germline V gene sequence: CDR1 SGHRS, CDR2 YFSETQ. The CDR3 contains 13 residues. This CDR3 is CASSFTGGNEQFF. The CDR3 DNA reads TGCGCCAGCAGCTTTACAGGGGGAAATGAGCAGTTCTTC.

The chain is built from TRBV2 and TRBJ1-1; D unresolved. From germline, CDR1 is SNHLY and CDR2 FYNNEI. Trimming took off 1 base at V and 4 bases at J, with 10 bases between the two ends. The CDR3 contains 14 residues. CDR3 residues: CASSEGGGGTEAFF. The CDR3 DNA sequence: TGTGCCAGCAGTGAAGGGGGAGGCGGCACTGAAGCTTTCTTT.

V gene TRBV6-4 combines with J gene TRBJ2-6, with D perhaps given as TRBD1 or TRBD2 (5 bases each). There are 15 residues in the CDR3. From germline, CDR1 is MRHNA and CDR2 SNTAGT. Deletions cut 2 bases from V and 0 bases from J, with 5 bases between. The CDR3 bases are TGTGCCAGCAGTGACGGGACCTCTGGGGCCAACGTCCTGACTTTC. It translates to CASSDGTSGANVLTF.

The CDR3 sequence is CASSTPATSPGNEQFF. In nucleotides, the CDR3 is TGTGCCAGCAGTACTCCTGCGACTAGCCCCGGCAATGAGCAGTTCTTC. This rearrangement joins TRBV28 to TRBJ2-1; 7 nucleotides line up with TRBD2. The V gene's germline CDR1 is MDHEN and CDR2 SYDVKM. The CDR3 sequence is 16 residues long. Trimming cost V 5 bases and J 6 bases; bases outside gene matches: 13.

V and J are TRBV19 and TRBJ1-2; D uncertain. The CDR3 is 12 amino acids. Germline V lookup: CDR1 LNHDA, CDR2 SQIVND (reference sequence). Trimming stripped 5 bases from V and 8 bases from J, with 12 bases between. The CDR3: CASSLGLDGYTF. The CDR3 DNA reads TGTGCCAGTAGTCTAGGACTCGACGGCTACACCTTC.

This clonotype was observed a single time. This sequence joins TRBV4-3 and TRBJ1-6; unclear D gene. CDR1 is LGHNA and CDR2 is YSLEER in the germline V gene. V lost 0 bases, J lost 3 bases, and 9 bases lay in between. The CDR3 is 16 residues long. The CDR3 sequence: CASSQDKEGYNSPLHF. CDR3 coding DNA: TGCGCCAGCAGCCAAGATAAGGAGGGCTATAATTCACCCCTCCACTTT.

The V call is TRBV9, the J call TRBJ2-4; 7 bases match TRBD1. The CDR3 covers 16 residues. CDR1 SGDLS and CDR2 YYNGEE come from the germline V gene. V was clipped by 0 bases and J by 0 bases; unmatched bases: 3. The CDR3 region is CASSVGTGLAKNIQYF. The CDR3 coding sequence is TGTGCCAGCAGCGTAGGGACAGGATTAGCCAAAAACATTCAGTACTTC.

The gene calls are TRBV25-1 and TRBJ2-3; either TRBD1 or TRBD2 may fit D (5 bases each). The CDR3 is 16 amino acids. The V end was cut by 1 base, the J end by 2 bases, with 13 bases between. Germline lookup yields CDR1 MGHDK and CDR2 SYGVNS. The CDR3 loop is CASSESGALHTDTQYF. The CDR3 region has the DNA TGTGCCAGCAGTGAATCCGGGGCGCTACACACAGATACGCAGTATTTT.

CDR3: CASSLLAGGPPYNEQFF. CDR3 sequence (DNA): TGTGCCAGCAGCCTACTAGCGGGGGGCCCTCCCTACAATGAGCAGTTCTTC. This chain uses TRBV7-3 with TRBJ2-1; the match to TRBD2 covers 12 bases. This CDR3 has 17 residues. V was clipped by 5 bases and J by 2 bases; unmatched bases: 7. The germline gives CDR1 SGHTA, CDR2 FQGTGA.

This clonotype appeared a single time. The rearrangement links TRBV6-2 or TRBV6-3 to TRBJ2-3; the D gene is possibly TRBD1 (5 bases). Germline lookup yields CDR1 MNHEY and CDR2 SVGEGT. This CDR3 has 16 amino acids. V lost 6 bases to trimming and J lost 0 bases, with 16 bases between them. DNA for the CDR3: TGTGCCAGCAGCCTTTTAGGGGCAAGGAGCACAGATACGCAGTATTTT. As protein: CASSLLGARSTDTQYF.

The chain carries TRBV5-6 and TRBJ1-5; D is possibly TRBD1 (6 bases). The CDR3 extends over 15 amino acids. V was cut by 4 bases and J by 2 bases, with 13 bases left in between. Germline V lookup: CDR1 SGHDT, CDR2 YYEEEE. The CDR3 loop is CASSLGTGRNQPQHF. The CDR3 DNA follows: TGTGCCAGCAGCCTTGGAACAGGGCGCAATCAGCCCCAGCATTTT.

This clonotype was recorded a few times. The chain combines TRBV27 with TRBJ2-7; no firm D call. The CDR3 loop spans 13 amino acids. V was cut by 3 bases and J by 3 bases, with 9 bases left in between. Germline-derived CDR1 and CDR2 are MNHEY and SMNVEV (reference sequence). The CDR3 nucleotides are TGTGCCAGCAGTTTGGGTAAGGGCTACGAGCAGTACTTC. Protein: CASSLGKGYEQYF.